This T cell receptor beta chain was captured by sequencing in a study of blood T cell repertoires in COVID-19. Study overall: The United States, Italy and Spain were the sources of the acute and convalescent COVID-19 samples. In each case, the material was cDNA or gDNA derived from T cells, B-cell-depleted T cells, or PBMCs.

In the original processing: Counts of nucleated cells, estimated from reference gene primer amplification, were obtained. This table comes from immunoSEQ multiplex PCR, and its TCRdb copy is limited to in-frame clones, with some not included. That table supplies the V and J calls and clone size; D and trimming were determined from the DNA. The sample carries around 200,000 clones, 84% recorded once. Trimming took 5 bases from V and 6 from J; bases not matched to a gene: 8. CDR3 size: 15 residues. Germline V gene data show CDR1 as MNHEY and CDR2 as SVGAGI. This chain joins TRBV6-5 and TRBJ2-7; 12 bases match TRBD1. This sequence was found in a woman of 80 years or more with active or convalescent COVID-19. Sequencing input: peripheral blood. The CDR3 DNA follows: TGTGCCAGCAGTAAACCGGGGACAGGGGGCTCCGAGCAGTACTTC. Translated: CASSKPGTGGSEQYF.